The rows below give T cell receptor beta chains drawn from one sample of a study of CD8+ T cells in alopecia areata. The method was immunoSEQ multiplex PCR; TCRdb's version includes in-frame clones alone and lacks a portion of them. The table records 150,000 or so clones, 85% to 90% of them present only once. Sample: CD8+ T cells sorted from blood, taken at week 0. These receptors came from a human donor with alopecia areata. CDR3s include the opening cysteine and the closing phenylalanine or tryptophan. D genes are given only for firm matches. A clone size is listed for some rows: how often the clone was seen (once, few, many), or a class if it is expanded.

J,D,size,V,DNA,CDR3
TRBJ1-1,-,-,TRBV6-5,TGTGCCAGCAGTCCATTGTATGGCACTGAAGCTTTCTTT,CASSPLYGTEAFF
TRBJ2-7,TRBD2,-,TRBV7-6,TGTGCCAGCACCCCTAGCGGGACTTCCTACGAGCAGTACTTC,CASTPSGTSYEQYF
TRBJ1-2,-,-,TRBV7-9,TGTGCCAGCAGCTTAGTTCCGGCCGCGGGGGATGGCTACACCTTC,CASSLVPAAGDGYTF
TRBJ2-7,-,once,TRBV7-9,TGTGCCAGCAGCTCGCCTCGGACCTACGAGCAGTACTTC,CASSSPRTYEQYF
TRBJ2-3,-,-,TRBV27,TGTGCCAGCAGCCTAAAATCTACAGATACGCAGTATTTT,CASSLKSTDTQYF
TRBJ2-1,-,-,TRBV7-9,TGTGCCAGCAGCTTAGAACTTATCGATGAGCAGTTCTTC,CASSLELIDEQFF
TRBJ2-7,TRBD1,-,TRBV7-9,TGTGCCAGCAGCTGGACAGGAAACGAGCAGTACTTC,CASSWTGNEQYF
TRBJ2-1,TRBD1,-,TRBV7-9,TGTGCCAGCAGCCGTGGGACAGGGGGTTACGATGAGCAGTTCTTC,CASSRGTGGYDEQFF
TRBJ2-7,-,-,TRBV9,TGTGCCAGCAGCGTAGGGTCATCCGGCGAGCAGTACTTC,CASSVGSSGEQYF
TRBJ2-1,-,-,TRBV9,TGTGCCAGCAGCGTAGGGCCGGAGCTGGACAATGAGCAGTTCTTC,CASSVGPELDNEQFF
TRBJ1-1,-,-,TRBV7-8,TGTGCCAGCAGCCTATCGATCAACACTGAAGCTTTCTTT,CASSLSINTEAFF
TRBJ1-5,-,-,TRBV6-1,TGTGCCAGCAGTAAGTCAGTCTATAGCAATCAGCCCCAGCATTTT,CASSKSVYSNQPQHF
TRBJ2-2,TRBD2,-,TRBV27,TGTGCCAGCAGTTTACTAGCGGGGGGCTACACCGGGGAGCTGTTTTTT,CASSLLAGGYTGELFF
TRBJ2-7,TRBD2,once,TRBV7-9,TGTGCCAGCACCCGGGGGGTTTTGGACGAGCAGTACTTC,CASTRGVLDEQYF
TRBJ1-2,TRBD1,-,TRBV4-1,TGCGCCAGCAGCCAAGGACAGGGAAATGGCTACACCTTC,CASSQGQGNGYTF
TRBJ1-5,TRBD1,-,TRBV6-5,TGTGCCAGCAGTTACTCGGACAGGGGCTACAATCAGCCCCAGCATTTT,CASSYSDRGYNQPQHF
TRBJ1-1,-,-,TRBV9,TGTGCCAGCAGCGTAGGAGGGCACACTGAAGCTTTCTTT,CASSVGGHTEAFF
TRBJ2-7,-,-,TRBV27,TGTGCCAGCAGTTTTTTGAGCAGCCCCAACTACGAGCAGTACTTC,CASSFLSSPNYEQYF
TRBJ2-7,TRBD1,-,TRBV11-2,TGTGCCAGCAGCTTCGGACAGGGGGCGACGTACGAGCAGTACTTC,CASSFGQGATYEQYF
TRBJ2-2,-,-,TRBV9,TGTGCCAGCAGCGCCGGGACACTTAACACCGGGGAGCTGTTTTTT,CASSAGTLNTGELFF
TRBJ2-3,-,-,TRBV7-9,TGTGCCAGCCGCAGGGATGATACGCAGTATTTT,CASRRDDTQYF
TRBJ2-2,-,-,TRBV29-1,TGCAGCGTTCCATCCCACAGCCGGAACACCGGGGAGCTGTTTTTT,CSVPSHSRNTGELFF
TRBJ2-7,TRBD1,once,TRBV6-1,TGTGCCAGCAGGCCGGGACAGGGCCCCTACGAGCAGTACTTC,CASRPGQGPYEQYF
TRBJ2-7,TRBD1,-,TRBV6-1,TGTGCCAGCAGTCTAACAGGGGGCTTGTCCTACGAGCAGTACTTC,CASSLTGGLSYEQYF
TRBJ2-1,-,-,TRBV4-1,TGCGCCAGCAGCCAAGACGAGGGAGGCAATGAGCAGTTCTTC,CASSQDEGGNEQFF
TRBJ1-5,-,-,TRBV7-9,TGTGCCAGCAGCCCCGACCATTATAGCAATCAGCCCCAGCATTTT,CASSPDHYSNQPQHF
TRBJ2-7,-,-,TRBV2,TGTGCCAGCAGTGATCCAGGGGACGAGCAGTACTTC,CASSDPGDEQYF
TRBJ2-3,-,-,TRBV5-6,TGTGCCAGCAGCTCTAACGGCTACGGACCAGATACGCAGTATTTT,CASSSNGYGPDTQYF
TRBJ1-1,-,once,TRBV19,TGTGCCAGTACCCTTGCGGGGGCAACTGAAGCTTTCTTT,CASTLAGATEAFF
TRBJ1-5,TRBD1,-,TRBV10-2,TGCGCCACCAGCATCGGGGACAGGCGGAGCAATCAGCCCCAGCATTTT,CATSIGDRRSNQPQHF
TRBJ1-2,TRBD1,-,TRBV29-1,TGCAGCGTTCCCTCTACGGACAGGGAATACTATGGCTACACCTTC,CSVPSTDREYYGYTF
TRBJ2-7,-,-,TRBV20-1,TGCAGTGCTGGGTACGAGCAGTACTTC,CSAGYEQYF
TRBJ2-7,TRBD2,-,TRBV18,TGTGCCAGCTCACCACTGGGAGGGGCCTACGAGCAGTACTTC,CASSPLGGAYEQYF
TRBJ2-3,TRBD2,-,TRBV7-3,TGTGCCAGCAGCTTAGGGCTAGCGGGAGATTGGGATACGCAGTATTTT,CASSLGLAGDWDTQYF
TRBJ2-7,-,-,TRBV15,TGTGCCACCAGCAGAGTAGTCCTGCCCTACGAGCAGTACTTC,CATSRVVLPYEQYF
TRBJ2-5,-,-,TRBV29-1,TGCAGCGTTGAAGATCGGGTGGGGACTGGCTACCCCCAGTACTTC,CSVEDRVGTGYPQYF
TRBJ1-1,-,-,TRBV10-3,TGTGCCATCAGTGACGTGGCAGATATGAACACTGAAGCTTTCTTT,CAISDVADMNTEAFF
TRBJ2-7,-,-,TRBV7-9,TGTGCCAGCAGCTCGATCTACGGGCAGTACTTC,CASSSIYGQYF
TRBJ1-5,-,-,TRBV11-2,TGTGCCAGCAGCCCTTGGGGGGCTAGCAATCAGCCCCAGCATTTT,CASSPWGASNQPQHF
TRBJ2-7,-,once,TRBV19,TGTGCCAGTAGTATGGGTTCAGGGCCCTCCTACGAGCAGTACTTC,CASSMGSGPSYEQYF
TRBJ2-7,TRBD1,-,TRBV12-5,TGTGCTAGTGGTTTGGACAGGGGCCCCCTTGGCGAGCAGTACTTC,CASGLDRGPLGEQYF
TRBJ2-7,-,-,TRBV25-1,TGTGCCAGCAGTGGGGGGACCGGGGACGAGCAGTACTTC,CASSGGTGDEQYF
TRBJ2-3,-,once,TRBV7-8,TGTGCCAGCAGCTCCCTTGGTGGGGCAGGAGATACGCAGTATTTT,CASSSLGGAGDTQYF
TRBJ2-7,-,-,TRBV7-9,TGTGCCAGCAGCAAGCAGGCAGCTCCCTACGAGCAGTACTTC,CASSKQAAPYEQYF
TRBJ2-7,TRBD2,-,TRBV4-1,TGCGCCAGCAGCCAAAGCGGGAGTAGCAACGAGCAGTACTTC,CASSQSGSSNEQYF
TRBJ2-3,-,-,TRBV27,TGTGCCAGCAGTGCCAAGCCACCCCGTACGCAGTATTTT,CASSAKPPRTQYF
TRBJ1-2,-,-,TRBV29-1,TGCAGCGTTCCGGGCCTCTATGGCTACACCTTC,CSVPGLYGYTF
TRBJ2-5,TRBD1,-,TRBV29-1,TGCAGCGTGACAGGGGCGGGAGAGACCCAGTACTTC,CSVTGAGETQYF
TRBJ1-1,TRBD1,-,TRBV7-2,TGTGCCAGCAGCTCGCATTCGGACAGGGACTTTTGGAACACTGAAGCTTTCTTT,CASSSHSDRDFWNTEAFF
TRBJ2-7,-,-,TRBV19,TGTGCCAGTAGCCCCGGGGCCTACGAGCAGTACTTC,CASSPGAYEQYF
TRBJ2-7,TRBD2,-,TRBV2,TGTGCCAGCGGACCCGGAGTCGGGAGGGAATCCTACGAGCAGTACTTC,CASGPGVGRESYEQYF
TRBJ1-2,TRBD1,-,TRBV29-1,TGCAGCGCAGGGGGGACGGACTATGGCTACACCTTC,CSAGGTDYGYTF
TRBJ2-7,TRBD2,-,TRBV7-8,TGTGCCACGGGGGGAGAAGTCCGGGCCTACGAGCAGTACTTC,CATGGEVRAYEQYF
TRBJ2-3,-,once,TRBV2,TGTGCCAGCATTCCGGGTTTCACAGATACGCAGTATTTT,CASIPGFTDTQYF
TRBJ2-5,TRBD2,-,TRBV29-1,TGCAGCGTCCTCGGGGTAGCGGGGGAAGAGACCCAGTACTTC,CSVLGVAGEETQYF
TRBJ1-1,TRBD1,-,TRBV6-6,TGTGCCAGCCTGGACAGGGGGCTGGAAGCTTTCTTT,CASLDRGLEAFF
TRBJ2-1,-,-,TRBV6-5,TGTGCCAGCAGGGCCGGGATTCTCGATGAGCAGTTCTTC,CASRAGILDEQFF
TRBJ2-7,-,-,TRBV19,TGTGCCAGTAGTATTGGCGACAGGGAGCAGTACTTC,CASSIGDREQYF